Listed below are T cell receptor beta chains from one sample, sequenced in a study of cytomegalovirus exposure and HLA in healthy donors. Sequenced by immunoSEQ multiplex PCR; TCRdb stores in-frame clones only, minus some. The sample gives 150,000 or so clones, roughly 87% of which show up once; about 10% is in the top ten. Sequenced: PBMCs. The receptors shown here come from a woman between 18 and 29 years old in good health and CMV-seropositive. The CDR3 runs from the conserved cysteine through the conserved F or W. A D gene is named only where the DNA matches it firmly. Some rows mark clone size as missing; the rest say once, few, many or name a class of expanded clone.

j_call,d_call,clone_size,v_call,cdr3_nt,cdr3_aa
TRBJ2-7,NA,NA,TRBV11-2,TGTGCCAGCAGTTCTAATCGCCGGGGGAGGAGGGGCGAGCAGTACTTC,CASSSNRRGRRGEQYF
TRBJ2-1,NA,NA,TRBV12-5,TGTGCTAGTGGTTATAAAACCGGGACAAACACCTACAATGAGCAGTTCTTC,CASGYKTGTNTYNEQFF
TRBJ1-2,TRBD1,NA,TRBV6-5,TGTGCCAGCATTGGGACAGGGGGCGGCTATGGCTACACCTTC,CASIGTGGGYGYTF
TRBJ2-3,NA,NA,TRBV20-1,TGCAGTGCCACGGAGAAGTATTTT,CSATEKYF
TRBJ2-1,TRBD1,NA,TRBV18,TGTGCCAGCTCAAGCCGGGACAGGCTCTACAATGAGCAGTTCTTC,CASSSRDRLYNEQFF
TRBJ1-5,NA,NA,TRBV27,TGTGCCAGCAGTTTACAGATCAATCAGCCCCAGCATTTT,CASSLQINQPQHF
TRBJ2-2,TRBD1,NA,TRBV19,TGTGCCGGTTCCAGGGACAGGGGGTCCGGGGAGCTGTTTTTT,CAGSRDRGSGELFF
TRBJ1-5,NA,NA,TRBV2,TGTGCCAGCAGTGAATGGGGGGTCACTAGCAATCAGCCCCAGCATTTT,CASSEWGVTSNQPQHF
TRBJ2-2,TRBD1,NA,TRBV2,TGTGCCAGCACCCGGGGAACAGGGGGCACCGGGGAGCTGTTTTTT,CASTRGTGGTGELFF
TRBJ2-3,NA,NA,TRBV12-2,TGTGCAAGTCGCTTAAGGGGAGGGGCAGATACGCAGTATTTT,CASRLRGGADTQYF
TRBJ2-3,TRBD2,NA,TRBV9,TGTGCCAGCAGCCGGCGGGGGACAGATACGCAGTATTTT,CASSRRGTDTQYF
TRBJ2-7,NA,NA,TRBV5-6,TGTGCCAGCAGCTTGGGGACAGTCTACGAGCAGTACTTC,CASSLGTVYEQYF
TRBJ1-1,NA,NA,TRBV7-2,TGTGCCAGCAGTTTAGTCCCCATGGCAGGGGCTCTATACACTGAAGCTTTCTTT,CASSLVPMAGALYTEAFF
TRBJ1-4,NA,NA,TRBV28,TGTGCCAGCAGTTTATTGGGGGGAGCGAGCGGTAATGAAAAACTGTTTTTT,CASSLLGGASGNEKLFF
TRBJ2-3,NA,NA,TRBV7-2,TGTGCCAGCAGCTTAGTGCGGGCTATCACAGATACGCAGTATTTT,CASSLVRAITDTQYF
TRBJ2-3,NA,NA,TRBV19,TGTGCCAGTAGTATAGATCAGGGGTTTAGCACAGATACGCAGTATTTT,CASSIDQGFSTDTQYF
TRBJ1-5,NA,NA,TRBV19,TGTGCCAGTAGTATCGGAGGGTCTCAGCCCCAGCATTTT,CASSIGGSQPQHF
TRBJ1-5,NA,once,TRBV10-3,TGTGCCATCAGTGAGTCTGACAGATATCCCAATCAGCCCCAGCATTTT,CAISESDRYPNQPQHF
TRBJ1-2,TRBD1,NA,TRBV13,TGTGCCAGCAGCTTAAGTTACTGGGACGGGACAGGGGATTCATATGGCTACACCTTC,CASSLSYWDGTGDSYGYTF
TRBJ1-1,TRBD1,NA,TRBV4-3,TGCGCCAGCAGCCAGGGTACGACAGGGGACACTGAAGCTTTCTTT,CASSQGTTGDTEAFF
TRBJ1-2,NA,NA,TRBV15,TGTGCCACCAGCAGAGAACAGGGAAGGGCCTATGGCTACACCTTC,CATSREQGRAYGYTF
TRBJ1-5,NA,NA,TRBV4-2,TGTGCCAGCAGCCAAGGGACAGTGCGGTGGGATGGGGATAGTCAGCCCCAGCATTTT,CASSQGTVRWDGDSQPQHF
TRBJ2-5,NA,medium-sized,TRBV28,TGTGCCACCTTTAGGGAGGGGGACCACCAAGAGACCCAGTACTTC,CATFREGDHQETQYF
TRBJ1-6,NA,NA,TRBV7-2,TGTGCCAGCAGAAGGACACTCCATAATTCACCCCTCCACTTT,CASRRTLHNSPLHF
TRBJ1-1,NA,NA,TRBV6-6,TGTGCCAGCAGCCGGACAGCCTTGAACACTGAAGCTTTCTTT,CASSRTALNTEAFF
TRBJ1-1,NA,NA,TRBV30,TGTGCCTGGAGTGAGGACCGGGAGGTCGCTGAAGCTTTCTTT,CAWSEDREVAEAFF
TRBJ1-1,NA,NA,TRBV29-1,TGCAGCGTTGAAGATCGGGGGAACACTGAAGCTTTCTTT,CSVEDRGNTEAFF
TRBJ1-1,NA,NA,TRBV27,TGTGCCAGCGGGGCCCAACCGAACACTGAAGCTTTCTTT,CASGAQPNTEAFF
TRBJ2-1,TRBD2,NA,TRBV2,TGTGCCAGCCTCGGTATAGCGGGGGGGTTTTACAATGAGCAGTTCTTC,CASLGIAGGFYNEQFF
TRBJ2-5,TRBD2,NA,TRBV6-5,TGTGCCAGCAGTCCTAGCGGGGGATCCCAAGAGACCCAGTACTTC,CASSPSGGSQETQYF
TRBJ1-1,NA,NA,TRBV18,TGTGCCAGCTCACCAATGATTGGTGGCGGCACTGAAGCTTTCTTT,CASSPMIGGGTEAFF
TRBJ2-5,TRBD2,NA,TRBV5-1,TGCGCCAGCAGCTCCTCCGGGACTAGCGGGAAAGAGACCCAGTACTTC,CASSSSGTSGKETQYF
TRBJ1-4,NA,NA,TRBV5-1,TGCGCCAGCAGCTTGGGTGTCAGGTTTGATGAAAAACTGTTTTTT,CASSLGVRFDEKLFF
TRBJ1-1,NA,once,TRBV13,TGTGCCAGCAGCTTGACCGGGACAGAAGCTTTCTTT,CASSLTGTEAFF
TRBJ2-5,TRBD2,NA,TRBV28,TGTGCCAGCAGTTTAGCCGGGAGGGGGAGAGAGACCCAGTACTTC,CASSLAGRGRETQYF
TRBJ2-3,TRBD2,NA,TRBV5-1,TGCGCCAGCAGCTTGTCGGGGGGAAAAACAGATACGCAGTATTTT,CASSLSGGKTDTQYF
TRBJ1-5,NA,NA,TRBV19,TGTGCCAGTAACGGGGTCAATCAGCCCCAGCATTTT,CASNGVNQPQHF
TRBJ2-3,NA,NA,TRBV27,TGTGCCAGCAGTGGGTGGGGGCTCACAGATACGCAGTATTTT,CASSGWGLTDTQYF
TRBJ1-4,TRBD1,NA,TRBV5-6,TGTGCCAGCAGCTCCCGGGACAGTCAGGAAAAACTGTTTTTT,CASSSRDSQEKLFF
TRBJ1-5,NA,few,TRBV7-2,TGTGCCAGCAGCTCAACTCCGGGAGGCAATCAGCCCCAGCATTTT,CASSSTPGGNQPQHF
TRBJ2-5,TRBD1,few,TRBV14,TGTGCCAGCAGGAAATCGGGACAGGGGGCTCGGGAGACCCAGTACTTC,CASRKSGQGARETQYF
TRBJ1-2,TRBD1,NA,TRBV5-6,TGTGCCAGCAGCTGGCCCGCGGGACAGGGGAGGGATGGCTACACCTTC,CASSWPAGQGRDGYTF
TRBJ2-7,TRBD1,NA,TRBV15,TGTGCCACCAGCAGAGATGTGGCAGGGGGCTCCTACGAGCAGTACTTC,CATSRDVAGGSYEQYF
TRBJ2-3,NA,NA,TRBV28,TGTGCCGGGGGAGCGGGACAGGCCACAGATACGCAGTATTTT,CAGGAGQATDTQYF
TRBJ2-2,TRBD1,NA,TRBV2,TGTGCCAGCAGTGAAGCGCGGGCAGGGGGCACCGGGGAGCTGTTTTTT,CASSEARAGGTGELFF
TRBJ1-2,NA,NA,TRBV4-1,TGCGCCAGCAGCCGACACAACAGGGAATATGGCTACACCTTC,CASSRHNREYGYTF
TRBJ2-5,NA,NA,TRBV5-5,TGTGCCAGCCTGGAGGGCCCCGTAGAGACCCAGTACTTC,CASLEGPVETQYF
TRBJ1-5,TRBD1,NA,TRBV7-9,TGTGCCAGCAGCTGGGGGACAGGTAGCAATCAGCCCCAGCATTTT,CASSWGTGSNQPQHF
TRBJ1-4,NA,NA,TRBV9,TGTGCCAGCAGCGTAGCTGGGGGCCCGGATGAAAAACTGTTTTTT,CASSVAGGPDEKLFF
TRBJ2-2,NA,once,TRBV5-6,TGTGCCAGCAGCTTCGGGACAATCACCGGGGAGCTGTTTTTT,CASSFGTITGELFF
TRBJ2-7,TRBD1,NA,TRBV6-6,TGTGCCACCGCTAACAGGGGATACGAGCAGTACTTC,CATANRGYEQYF
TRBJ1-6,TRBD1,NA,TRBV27,TGTGCCAGCAGTCTAACACAGGGGGCGCAGGCTTCACCCCTCCACTTT,CASSLTQGAQASPLHF